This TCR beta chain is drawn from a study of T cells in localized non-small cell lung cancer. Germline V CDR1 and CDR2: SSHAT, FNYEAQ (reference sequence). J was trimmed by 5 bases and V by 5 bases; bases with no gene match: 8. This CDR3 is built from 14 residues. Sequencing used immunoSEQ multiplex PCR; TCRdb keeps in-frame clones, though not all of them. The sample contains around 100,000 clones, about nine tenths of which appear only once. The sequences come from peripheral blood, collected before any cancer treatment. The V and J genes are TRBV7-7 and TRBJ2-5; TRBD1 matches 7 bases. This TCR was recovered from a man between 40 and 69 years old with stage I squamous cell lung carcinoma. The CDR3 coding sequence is TGTGCCAGCAGCCCGCAGGGGGTCGGTGAGACCCAGTACTTC. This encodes CASSPQGVGETQYF.